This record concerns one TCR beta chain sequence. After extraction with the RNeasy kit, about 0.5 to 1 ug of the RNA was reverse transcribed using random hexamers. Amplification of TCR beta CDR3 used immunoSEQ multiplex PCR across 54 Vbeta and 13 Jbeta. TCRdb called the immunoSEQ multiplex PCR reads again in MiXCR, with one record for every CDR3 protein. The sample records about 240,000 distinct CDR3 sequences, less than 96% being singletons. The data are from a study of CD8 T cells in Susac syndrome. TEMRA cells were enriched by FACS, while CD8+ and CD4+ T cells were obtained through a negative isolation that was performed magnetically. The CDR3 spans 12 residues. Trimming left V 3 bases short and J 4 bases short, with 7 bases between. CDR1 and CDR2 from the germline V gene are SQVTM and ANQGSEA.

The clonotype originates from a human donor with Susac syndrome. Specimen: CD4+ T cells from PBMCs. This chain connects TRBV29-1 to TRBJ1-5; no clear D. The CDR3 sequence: CSVEEPNQPQHF. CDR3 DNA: TGCAGCGTTGAGGAACCAAATCAGCCCCAGCATTTT.